This section outlines one T cell receptor beta chain sequence together with its context. Its specificity is not known. These data originate in a study of blood T cells in healthy people across ages. Study findings and constraints: A roughly linear fall in TCR beta diversity per million T cells was seen with increasing age.

This CDR3 has 15 amino acids. Germline V gives CDR1 MGHDK, CDR2 SYGVNS. V dropped 3 bases and J dropped 0 bases, with 12 bases sitting between them. The authors ran a second PCR of 7 to 11 cycles using a sample-barcoded 5' primer and a J-beta primer mix. TCRdb re-analysed the 5' RACE reads in MiXCR, keeping a single row per CDR3 protein. The table records around 1,000,000 distinct CDR3 sequences, around 25% of them present only once. These data also featured in a second study, about T cells of mothers and their children. That investigation notes: The people who donated were three healthy Caucasian mothers and their six children.

The origin of this receptor is a girl aged 2 to 10 in good health. The chain joins TRBV25-1 to TRBJ2-7; D remains ambiguous. The sequencing input was blood. The CDR3 loop reads CASSDPAASSYEQYF. As DNA, the CDR3 is TGTGCCAGCAGTGACCCTGCTGCTAGCTCCTACGAGCAGTACTTC.